This T cell receptor (beta chain) was found in a study of Graves' ophthalmopathy and Graves' hyperthyroidism. CDR3 size: 14 residues. Trimming cost V 6 bases and J 4 bases, with 15 bases left between them. Germline V CDR1 and CDR2: MNHEY, SVGEGT. Findings and limits, study-wide: Also, most clonotypes expanded in the thyroid above 0.001 frequency appeared in blood.

Ophthalmopathy donors showed moderate-to-severe activity, CAS ≥3, NOSPECS ≥4 and a duration under 3 months. Other autoimmune diseases, uncontrolled infections, pregnancy or lactation led to the exclusion of patients. It was on clinical symptoms, serum thyroxine, TRAb, thyroid ultrasound and orbital computed tomography that diagnosis relied. Using RNA transcripts, the TCR beta CDR3 regions were amplified. Amplification began with first-round RT-PCR using HTBI primers, then second-round multiplex PCR was performed. TCRdb reanalysed the multiplex PCR reads using MiXCR and keeps one entry per CDR3 protein. This repertoire shows over 450,000 distinct CDR3 sequences, over 13% found once; its top ten account for roughly 10%. This clonotype was recorded many times. Its antigen is unidentified.

The TCR was taken from a woman in her 30s with Graves' ophthalmopathy. The V call is TRBV6-2 or TRBV6-3, the J call TRBJ2-5; D possibly matches TRBD1 or TRBD2 (6 bases each). Sequenced sample: blood. This CDR3 reads CASSPRGPTETQYF. CDR3 DNA sequence: TGTGCCAGCAGCCCCCGGGGGCCCACAGAGACCCAGTACTTC.